This TCR beta chain was recovered during a study of shared clonotypes between healthy human individuals. The study, taken as a whole, reports: When naive CD4 clonotypes were compared across a few donors, about 4.8% were shared. Non-shared clonotypes showed lower generation probabilities than clonotypes common to all four donors.

Per germline, CDR1 SGHRS and CDR2 YFSETQ. The germline V and J ends were trimmed by 1 base and 5 bases, with 15 bases remaining between them. This CDR3 region has 16 residues. Using approximately 200 ng DNA, around 30,000 T cell genomes, the sorted-subset replicate PCRs were run. Generated by immunoSEQ multiplex PCR, the TCRdb table keeps only in-frame clones and is missing some. The data show 2 million to 3 million clones, roughly 93% seen once. In regard to this clone: What it binds is not known.

Splitting the CD4+ cells yielded a CD45RA+ naive subset and a CD45RA-negative memory subset. The chain combines TRBV5-1 with TRBJ1-4, with a weak D call TRBD1 (5 bases). This sequence originates from a young man in good health. Some clones in this sample may be carry-over from other donors' samples. The sample taken for sequencing was naive CD4+ T cells from PBMCs. Subset here: CD45RA+ positively selected. The CDR3 DNA follows: TGCGCCAGCAGCTTGCTAGTGCAGGGTGGAAATGAAAAACTGTTTTTT. It yields the protein CASSLLVQGGNEKLFF.